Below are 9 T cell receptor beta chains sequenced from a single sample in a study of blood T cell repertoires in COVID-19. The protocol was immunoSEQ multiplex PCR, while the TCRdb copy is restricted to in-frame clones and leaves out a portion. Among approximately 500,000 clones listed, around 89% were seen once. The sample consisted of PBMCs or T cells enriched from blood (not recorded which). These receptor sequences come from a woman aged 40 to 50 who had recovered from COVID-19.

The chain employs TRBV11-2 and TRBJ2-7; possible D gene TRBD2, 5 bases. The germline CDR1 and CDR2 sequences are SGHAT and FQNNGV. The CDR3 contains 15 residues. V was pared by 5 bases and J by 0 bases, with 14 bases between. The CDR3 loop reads CASSLRSGDSYEQYF. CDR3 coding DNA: TGTGCCAGCAGCCTCCGGAGCGGTGACTCCTACGAGCAGTACTTC.

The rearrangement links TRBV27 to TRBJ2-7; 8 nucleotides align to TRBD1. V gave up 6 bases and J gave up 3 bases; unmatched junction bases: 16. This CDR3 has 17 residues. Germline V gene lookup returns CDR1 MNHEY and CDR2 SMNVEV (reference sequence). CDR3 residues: CASSASGGAGKNYEQYF. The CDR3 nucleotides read TGTGCCAGCAGCGCCTCAGGGGGCGCGGGGAAAAACTACGAGCAGTACTTC.

Written as DNA, the CDR3 is TGTGCCAGCAGTTACTCTAGGAGAACTAATGAAAAACTGTTTTTT. Translated, it gives CASSYSRRTNEKLFF. The rearrangement joins TRBV6-5 to TRBJ1-4; D ambiguous. The V gene lost 0 bases and the J gene lost 1 base, with 6 bases spanning the gap. Germline V gives CDR1 MNHEY, CDR2 SVGAGI. CDR3 length: 15 residues.

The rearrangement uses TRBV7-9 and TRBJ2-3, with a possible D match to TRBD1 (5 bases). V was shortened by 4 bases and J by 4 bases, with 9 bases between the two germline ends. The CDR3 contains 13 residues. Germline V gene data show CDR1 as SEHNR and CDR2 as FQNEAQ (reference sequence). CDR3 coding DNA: TGTGCCAGCAGCTCTAGGGGCCCAGATACGCAGTATTTT. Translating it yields CASSSRGPDTQYF.

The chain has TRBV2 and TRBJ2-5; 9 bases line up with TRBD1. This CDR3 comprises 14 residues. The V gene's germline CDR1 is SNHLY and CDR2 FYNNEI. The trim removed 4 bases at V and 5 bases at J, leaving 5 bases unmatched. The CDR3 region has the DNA TGTGCCAGCAGTGTCAACAGGGGGCAGGAGACCCAGTACTTC. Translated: CASSVNRGQETQYF.

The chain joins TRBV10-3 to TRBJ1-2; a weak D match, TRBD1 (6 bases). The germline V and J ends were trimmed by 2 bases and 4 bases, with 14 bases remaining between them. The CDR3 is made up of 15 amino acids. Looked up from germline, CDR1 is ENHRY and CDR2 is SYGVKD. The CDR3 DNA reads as TGTGCCATCAGTGAGGGGGGGGGCGCAGGCTATGGCTACACCTTC. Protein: CAISEGGGAGYGYTF.

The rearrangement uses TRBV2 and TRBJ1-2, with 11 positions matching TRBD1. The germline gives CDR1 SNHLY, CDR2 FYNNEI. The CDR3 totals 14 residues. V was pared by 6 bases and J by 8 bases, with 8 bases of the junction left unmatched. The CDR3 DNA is TGTGCCAGCAGGGCCGGACAGGGGGCGATCGGCTACACCTTC. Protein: CASRAGQGAIGYTF. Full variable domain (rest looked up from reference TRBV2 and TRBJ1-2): EPEVTQTPSHQVTQMGQEVILRCVPISNHLYFYWYRQILGQKVEFLVSFYNNEISEKSEIFDDQFSVERPDGSNFTLKIRSTKLEDSAMYFCASRAGQGAIGYTFGSGTRLTVV.

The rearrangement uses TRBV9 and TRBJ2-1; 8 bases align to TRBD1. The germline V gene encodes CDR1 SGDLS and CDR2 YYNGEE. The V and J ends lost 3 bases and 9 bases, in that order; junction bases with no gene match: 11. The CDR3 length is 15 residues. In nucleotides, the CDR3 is TGTGCCAGCAGCGCCCGGACAGGGCAGTCCCTTGAGCAGTTCTTC. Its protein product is CASSARTGQSLEQFF.

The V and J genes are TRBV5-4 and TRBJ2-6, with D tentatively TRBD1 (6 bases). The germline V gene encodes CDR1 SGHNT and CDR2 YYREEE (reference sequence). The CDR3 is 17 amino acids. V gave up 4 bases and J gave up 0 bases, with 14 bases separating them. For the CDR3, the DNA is TGTGCCAGCAGCCGTTCCGGGACAAGCTCTGGGGCCAACGTCCTGACTTTC. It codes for CASSRSGTSSGANVLTF. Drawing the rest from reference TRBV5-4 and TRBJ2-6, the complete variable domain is ETGVTQSPTHLIKTRGQQVTLRCSSQSGHNTVSWYQQALGQGPQFIFQYYREEENGRGNFPPRFSGLQFPNYSSELNVNALELDDSALYLCASSRSGTSSGANVLTFGAGSRLTVL.